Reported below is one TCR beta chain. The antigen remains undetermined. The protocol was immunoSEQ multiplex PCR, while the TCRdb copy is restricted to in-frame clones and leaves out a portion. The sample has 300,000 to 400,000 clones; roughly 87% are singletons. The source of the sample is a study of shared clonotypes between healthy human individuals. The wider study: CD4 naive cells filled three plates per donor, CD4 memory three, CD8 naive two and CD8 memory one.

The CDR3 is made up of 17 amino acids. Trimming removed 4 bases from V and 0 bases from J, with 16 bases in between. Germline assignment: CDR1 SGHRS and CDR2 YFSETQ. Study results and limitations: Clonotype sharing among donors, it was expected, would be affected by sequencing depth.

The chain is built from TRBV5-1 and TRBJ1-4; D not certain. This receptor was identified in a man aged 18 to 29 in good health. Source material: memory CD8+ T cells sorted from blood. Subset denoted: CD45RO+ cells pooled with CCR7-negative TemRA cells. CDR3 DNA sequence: TGCGCCAGCAGCCCCTGGGAGGGTTACACAACTAATGAAAAACTGTTTTTT. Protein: CASSPWEGYTTNEKLFF.